These 21 T cell receptor beta chains were all obtained from the same sample, sequenced in a study of identical twins. TCRdb passed the 5' RACE reads through MiXCR, listing each CDR3 protein once. The repertoire holds 450,000 or so distinct CDR3 sequences, with roughly 26% as singletons. The sample also formed part of further work on T cells expressing NK-cell markers.

The sample taken for sequencing was CD4+ T cells sorted from blood. Every receptor here comes from a woman between 18 and 30 years old in good health.

The chain has TRBV5-1 and TRBJ2-3; D may be TRBD1 (5 bases). The V and J ends lost 0 bases and 5 bases respectively, with 7 bases between them. Germline V gene data show CDR1 as SGHRS and CDR2 as YFSETQ. The CDR3 extends over 13 amino acids. Written as DNA, the CDR3 is TGCGCCAGCAGCTTGGGGGGCAAAGATACGCAGTATTTT. Amino acid sequence: CASSLGGKDTQYF.

This clonotype was detected a few times. The chain joins TRBV3-1 to TRBJ2-1; the D is unclear. V lost 3 bases, J lost 10 bases, and 10 bases lay in between. This CDR3 is 12 amino acids long. Germline assignment: CDR1 LGHDT and CDR2 YNNKEL (reference sequence). CDR3: CASSQSLGEQFF. CDR3 nucleotide sequence: TGTGCCAGCAGCCAGTCCTTAGGGGAGCAGTTCTTC.

In this sample, this clonotype turned up a few times. This chain joins TRBV2 and TRBJ2-7, with unresolved D. Germline CDR1 is SNHLY and CDR2 is FYNNEI. The CDR3 contains 17 residues. The ends were cut back, 4 bases at V and 0 bases at J, with 19 bases in the middle. The CDR3 DNA reads TGTGCCAGCAGTGTTAGTTTCAAGGGCAGGAACTCCTACGAGCAGTACTTC. Its protein is CASSVSFKGRNSYEQYF.

Only a few counts were recorded for this clonotype. V gene TRBV3-1 combines with J gene TRBJ2-1; 8 bases agree with TRBD2. J lost 5 bases, V lost 8 bases, and 8 bases had no gene match. Germline V gives CDR1 LGHDT, CDR2 YNNKEL (reference sequence). CDR3 length equals 14 residues. The DNA for the CDR3 is TGTGCCAGCGGCGTATGGGGACTAGACAATGAGCAGTTCTTC. The encoded protein is CASGVWGLDNEQFF.

The chain couples TRBV20-1 to TRBJ2-5; D is undetermined. Germline CDR1 reads DFQATT; CDR2 reads SNEGSKA (reference sequence). CDR3 length: 13 residues. V was pared by 1 base and J by 0 bases, with 6 bases between. CDR3 region: CSARVSHQETQYF. The CDR3 DNA follows: TGCAGTGCTAGAGTCTCCCACCAAGAGACCCAGTACTTC.

This clonotype has more than one count but fewer than ten. The chain is built from TRBV20-1 and TRBJ2-1, with 11 positions matching TRBD2. This CDR3 region has 13 residues. CDR1 and CDR2 from the germline V gene are DFQATT and SNEGSKA (reference sequence). V trimming: 3 bases; J trimming: 9 bases; junction bases outside the gene matches: 4. CDR3 in DNA: TGCAGTGCTAGTACTAGCGGGAGTGGTGAGCAGTTCTTC. Translating gives CSASTSGSGEQFF.

J is TRBJ2-7 and V is TRBV7-9; 9 bases line up with TRBD2. Trimming took 5 bases from V and 2 from J; bases not matched to a gene: 10. The CDR3 spans 16 residues. CDR1 SEHNR and CDR2 FQNEAQ come from the germline V gene (reference sequence). Written as DNA, the CDR3 is TGTGCCAGCAGCCCCGGGACTAGCTTAGATCCCTACGAGCAGTACTTC. As protein: CASSPGTSLDPYEQYF.

This clonotype was detected a few times. The chain is built from TRBV14 and TRBJ1-6; D is perhaps TRBD1 (6 bases). The CDR3 extends over 17 amino acids. Trimming removed 1 base at V and 4 bases at J, with 14 bases between. Looked up from germline, CDR1 is SGHDN and CDR2 is FVKESK. The CDR3 protein is CASSQVGQWPYNSPLHF. The CDR3 DNA reads as TGTGCCAGCAGCCAAGTGGGACAATGGCCTTATAATTCACCCCTCCACTTT.

This clonotype appeared once. The V call is TRBV30, the J call TRBJ2-1; D gene uncertain. The germline V gene has CDR1 GTSNPN and CDR2 SVGIG (reference sequence). CDR3 length equals 10 residues. Trimming left V 1 base short and J 11 bases short, with 6 bases between. The CDR3 loop reads CAWSGTKQFF. Here the CDR3 DNA reads TGTGCCTGGAGTGGTACTAAGCAGTTCTTC.

This clonotype was found a few times. This chain uses TRBV5-1 with TRBJ1-1; D possibly corresponds to TRBD1 (5 bases). Germline V gives CDR1 SGHRS, CDR2 YFSETQ. With 0 bases removed from V and 0 bases from J, the gap between germline ends came to 12 bases. The CDR3 sequence is 16 residues long. CDR3 protein: CASSLGAGLVNTEAFF. The CDR3 coding sequence is TGCGCCAGCAGCTTGGGCGCAGGGCTTGTGAACACTGAAGCTTTCTTT.

The chain recombines TRBV5-1 with TRBJ1-5; a possible D gene is TRBD1 (6 bases). Trimming took off 5 bases at V and 6 bases at J, with 18 bases between the two ends. The CDR3 covers 15 residues. Germline V gene lookup returns CDR1 SGHRS and CDR2 YFSETQ. DNA for the CDR3: TGCGCCAGCAGGGCAATCACAGGGTGTTGTCAGCCCCAGCATTTT. The encoded protein is CASRAITGCCQPQHF.

The rearrangement links TRBV12-3 or TRBV12-4 to TRBJ2-7, with 10 bases aligning to TRBD1. V lost 5 bases, J lost 9 bases, and 7 bases stayed unmatched. The CDR3 spans 13 residues. The DNA for the CDR3 is TGTGCCAGCAGTCCCAGACAGGGGGCTGTGCAGTACTTC. Translation: CASSPRQGAVQYF.

V usage is TRBV9 and J usage is TRBJ2-1, with 11 bases matching TRBD2. With V trimmed by 4 bases and J by 6 bases, 3 bases remained unmatched. The CDR3 consists of 14 residues. In germline, CDR1 is SGDLS, CDR2 YYNGEE. CDR3 in DNA: TGTGCCAGCAGCAAGACTAGCGGGATCAATGAGCAGTTCTTC. Translated, it gives CASSKTSGINEQFF.

Note on this clonotype: This clone may be a read error of a much larger clone one base away. This rearrangement joins TRBV5-6 to TRBJ2-7; no clear D. Trimming left V 4 bases short and J 3 bases short, with 5 bases between. Germline V gives CDR1 SGHDT, CDR2 YYEEEE. This CDR3 spans 11 amino acids. CDR3 sequence reads: CASSGNYEQYF. Here the CDR3 DNA reads TGTGCCAGCAGCGGGAACTACGAGCAGTACTTC.

This clonotype was recorded a few times. The chain carries TRBV27 and TRBJ2-2; tentative D call: TRBD1 (5 bases). Germline V CDR1 and CDR2: MNHEY, SMNVEV (reference sequence). Trimming cost V 1 base and J 4 bases, with 13 bases left between them. This CDR3 is built from 16 residues. CDR3 DNA sequence: TGTGCCAGCAGTTTATTTTCCTCCCAGGGCACCGGGGAGCTGTTTTTT. As protein: CASSLFSSQGTGELFF.

The chain carries TRBV6-1 and TRBJ2-5, with D perhaps assigned TRBD1 or TRBD2 (5 bases each). The ends were cut back, 7 bases at V and 5 bases at J, with 23 bases in the middle. From germline, CDR1 is MNHNS and CDR2 SASEGT. The CDR3 is 16 residues long. CDR3 in amino acids: CASNLVSGGVGETQYF. CDR3 nucleotide sequence: TGTGCCAGCAACCTTGTCTCTGGGGGAGTAGGGGAGACCCAGTACTTC.

As DNA, the CDR3 is TGTGCCAGCAGCTTTACCCCTGAGACCCAGTACTTC. Encoded protein: CASSFTPETQYF. The genes are TRBV11-3 and TRBJ2-5; D gene uncertain. V was trimmed by 3 bases and J by 5 bases, leaving 7 bases between them. Germline values: CDR1 SGHNT, CDR2 YENEEA. The CDR3 extends over 12 amino acids.

The CDR3: CASMRGRGRGPWETQYF. CDR3 bases: TGTGCCAGCATGCGCGGGAGAGGCAGGGGGCCATGGGAGACCCAGTACTTC. The genes are TRBV5-4 and TRBJ2-5; D is perhaps TRBD1 (8 bases). The V gene lost 6 bases and the J gene lost 5 bases, with 26 bases spanning the gap. The CDR3 loop spans 17 amino acids. Germline CDR1 SGHNT, CDR2 YYREEE (reference sequence).

Many counts were recorded for this clonotype. The chain employs TRBV5-1 and TRBJ1-1; D gene uncertain. The CDR3 sequence is 14 residues long. V gave up 0 bases and J gave up 3 bases, with 9 bases separating them. CDR1 and CDR2 from the germline V gene are SGHRS and YFSETQ. The CDR3 DNA reads as TGCGCCAGCAGCTTGGCGACGGACTACACTGAAGCTTTCTTT. The encoded protein is CASSLATDYTEAFF.

The V and J genes are TRBV5-1 and TRBJ2-1; D is possibly TRBD2 (6 bases). CDR1 is SGHRS, CDR2 YFSETQ, per germline. The V end was cut by 0 bases, the J end by 7 bases, with 23 bases between. This CDR3 spans 18 amino acids. CDR3 sequence (DNA): TGCGCCAGCAGCTTGGTGAGGGCAATCCGGGACTCGAAGAATGAGCAGTTCTTC. This sequence encodes CASSLVRAIRDSKNEQFF. Drawing the rest from reference TRBV5-1 and TRBJ2-1, the complete variable domain is KAGVTQTPRYLIKTRGQQVTLSCSPISGHRSVSWYQQTPGQGLQFLFEYFSETQRNKGNFPGRFSGRQFSNSRSEMNVSTLELGDSALYLCASSLVRAIRDSKNEQFFGPGTRLTVL.

The rearrangement joins TRBV5-1 to TRBJ2-3, with D hard to call. The CDR3 sequence is 12 residues long. V was shortened by 0 bases and J by 5 bases, with 4 bases between the two germline ends. Germline V CDR1 and CDR2: SGHRS, YFSETQ. CDR3: CASSLEVDTQYF. The CDR3 DNA is TGCGCCAGCAGCTTGGAAGTAGATACGCAGTATTTT.